One sample yielded the 7 T cell receptor beta chains listed below, sequenced in a study of cytotoxic CD8 clonotypes in ibrutinib-treated CLL. The repertoire was sequenced with immunoSEQ multiplex PCR; TCRdb's copy has only in-frame clones and lacks some. The sample lists 200,000 to 250,000 clones; roughly three quarters were seen once. The specimen comprised PBMCs, sampled after 12 months of ibrutinib treatment. These receptors were taken from a human donor with chronic lymphocytic leukemia.

The J gene is TRBJ2-2, the V gene TRBV7-2, with 15 bases matching TRBD2. The junction had 3 bases not matched to a gene; V was cut back by 5 bases and J by 5 bases. Germline loops: CDR1 SGHTA, CDR2 FQGNSA. The CDR3 has 16 amino acids. CDR3 sequence reads: CASSHGLAGGTGELFF. Here the CDR3 DNA reads TGTGCCAGCAGCCATGGACTAGCGGGAGGGACCGGGGAGCTGTTTTTT.

The gene calls are TRBV15 and TRBJ1-3, with D possibly matching TRBD1 (5 bases). The CDR3 runs to 18 residues. Per the germline V gene, CDR1 is LNHNV and CDR2 is YYDKDF (reference sequence). V gave up 4 bases and J gave up 0 bases, with 19 bases separating them. For the CDR3, the DNA is TGTGCCACCAGCACCCAAACCCTCGGGACGGACTCTGGAAACACCATATATTTT. Amino acid sequence: CATSTQTLGTDSGNTIYF.

The chain links TRBV11-1 to TRBJ1-1; 8 bases align to TRBD1. The germline CDR1 and CDR2 sequences are SGHAT and FQDESV (reference sequence). The CDR3 consists of 13 residues. V shed 6 bases, J shed 9 bases, and the junction held 9 bases outside the gene matches. In DNA, the CDR3 is TGTGCCAGCAGGATAACAGGGGGGACACAAGCTTTCTTT. Residues: CASRITGGTQAFF.

The rearrangement uses TRBV5-1 and TRBJ1-2; D is uncertain. V lost 4 bases and J lost 0, with 10 bases in between. The CDR3 contains 14 residues. Germline CDR1 reads SGHRS; CDR2 reads YFSETQ. In nucleotides, the CDR3 is TGCGCCAGCAGCAGGCAGGCTACTAACTATGGCTACACCTTC. Amino acids: CASSRQATNYGYTF. The whole variable domain, remainder taken from reference TRBV5-1 and TRBJ1-2, is KAGVTQTPRYLIKTRGQQVTLSCSPISGHRSVSWYQQTPGQGLQFLFEYFSETQRNKGNFPGRFSGRQFSNSRSEMNVSTLELGDSALYLCASSRQATNYGYTFGSGTRLTVV.

The J gene is TRBJ1-2, the V gene TRBV19, with D maybe TRBD1 (5 bases). This CDR3 is 13 amino acids long. Germline V gene data show CDR1 as LNHDA and CDR2 as SQIVND (reference sequence). The V and J ends lost 10 bases and 4 bases respectively, with 16 bases between them. The CDR3 DNA follows: TGTGCCATCCGTTTGGGGGGACGCTATGGCTACACCTTC. It codes for CAIRLGGRYGYTF.

This chain uses TRBV15 with TRBJ1-5, with D unclear. Germline values: CDR1 LNHNV, CDR2 YYDKDF (reference sequence). This CDR3 is built from 16 residues. V shed 1 base and J shed 1 base, with 11 bases lying between them. The CDR3 is CATSRGDGGSNQPQHF. CDR3 in DNA: TGTGCCACCAGCAGAGGCGACGGCGGCAGCAATCAGCCCCAGCATTTT.

The chain employs TRBV7-9 and TRBJ1-1; tentative D call: TRBD1 (5 bases). V was clipped by 6 bases and J by 8 bases, with 10 bases between them. CDR3 size: 11 residues. Germline V lookup: CDR1 SEHNR, CDR2 FQNEAQ (reference sequence). CDR3 nucleotide sequence: TGTGCCAGCAGTTCCCGACAGGAAGCTTTCTTT. Its protein is CASSSRQEAFF.